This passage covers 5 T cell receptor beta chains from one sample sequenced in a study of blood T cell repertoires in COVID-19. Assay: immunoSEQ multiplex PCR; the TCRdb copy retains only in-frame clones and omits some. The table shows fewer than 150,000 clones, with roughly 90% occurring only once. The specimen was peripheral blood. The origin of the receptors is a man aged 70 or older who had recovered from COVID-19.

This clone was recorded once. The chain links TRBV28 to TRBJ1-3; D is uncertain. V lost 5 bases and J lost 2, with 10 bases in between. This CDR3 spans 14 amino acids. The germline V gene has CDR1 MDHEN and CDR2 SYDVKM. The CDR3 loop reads CASSQRETGNTIYF. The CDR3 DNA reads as TGTGCCAGCAGTCAAAGGGAGACTGGAAACACCATATATTTT.

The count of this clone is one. CDR3 protein: CASSLGGDRRNQPQHF. CDR3 in DNA: TGTGCCAGCAGCTTAGGGGGGGACAGGCGCAATCAGCCCCAGCATTTT. The rearrangement uses TRBV7-2 and TRBJ1-5; 8 bases agree with TRBD1. The trim removed 1 base at V and 2 bases at J, leaving 4 bases unmatched. This CDR3 has 16 amino acids. In germline, CDR1 is SGHTA, CDR2 FQGNSA.

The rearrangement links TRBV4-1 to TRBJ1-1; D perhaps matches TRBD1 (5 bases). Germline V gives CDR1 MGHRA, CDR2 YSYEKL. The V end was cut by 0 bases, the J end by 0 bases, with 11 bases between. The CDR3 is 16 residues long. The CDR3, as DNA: TGCGCCAGCAGCCAAGAAGGGGTCACAGTGAACACTGAAGCTTTCTTT. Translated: CASSQEGVTVNTEAFF.

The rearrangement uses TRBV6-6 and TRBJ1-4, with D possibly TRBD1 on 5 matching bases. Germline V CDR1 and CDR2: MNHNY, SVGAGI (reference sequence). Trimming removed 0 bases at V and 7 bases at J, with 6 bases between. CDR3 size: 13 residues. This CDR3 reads CASSYSTAEKLFF. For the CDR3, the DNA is TGTGCCAGCAGTTACTCGACAGCTGAAAAACTGTTTTTT.

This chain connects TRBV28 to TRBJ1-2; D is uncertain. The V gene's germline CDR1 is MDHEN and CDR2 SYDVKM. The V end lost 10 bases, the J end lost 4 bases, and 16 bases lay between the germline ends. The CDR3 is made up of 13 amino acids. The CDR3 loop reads CAILGLAGYGYTF. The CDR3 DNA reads TGTGCCATCTTGGGTCTGGCGGGCTATGGCTACACCTTC.